The text below deals with one T cell receptor (beta chain). Its antigen remains undetermined. Base-call qualities are not available, and no considerably larger clone is one nucleotide away. Library method: the immunoSEQ multiplex PCR assay. For the multiplex PCR, a mixture combining 60 forward primers for TCR Vbeta segments and 13 reverse primers for TCR Jbeta segments was used. Amplification of the CDR3 region of rearranged TCR beta genes was performed with a multiplex PCR assay on genomic DNA. The Illumina HiSeq System was used to sequence the amplified TCR beta libraries as 87-base-pair reads. The authors' pipeline ran thus. A later analysis counted around 72 million unique TCR beta chains across the roughly 700 repertoires, and roughly 9.9 million of these chains were shared by at least two donors. Raw reads were error-corrected and collapsed into unique sequences with a nearest-neighbor algorithm that merged closely related sequences to remove PCR and sequencing errors. CDR3 sequences were aligned to IMGT reference sequences to assign V, D and J gene segments. For a sequence to be retained, a match of at least six nucleotides was required to both a V gene segment and a J gene segment. A rearrangement was called productive if the CDR3 had no stop codons and remained in frame with V and J, and every other rearrangement was called non-productive. CDR3 was defined by IMGT convention, running from the second conserved V-encoded cysteine to the conserved J-encoded phenylalanine. The earlier analysis of about 610 of the donors excluded sequences that lacked an unambiguous match to a single V gene segment. An earlier analysis of about 600 of the donors called V segments functional above 56.7% productive rearrangements and segregating when the between-donor standard deviation exceeded 5%. A statistical classification framework was built to diagnose cytomegalovirus status from the catalog of TCR beta chain sequences. V and J gene assignment, in a later analysis, came from comparing TCR nucleotide sequences with IMGT/GENE-DB human TR gene sequences. The TCRdist pipeline was used in a later analysis to assign CDR3 sequences and most-parsimonious VDJ recombination scenarios. In a later analysis, each TCR beta chain was defined by its CDR3 amino acid sequence together with its V-gene family, and reads without a unique V-gene family were excluded. As a way to deal with suspected cross-contamination and a sequencing artifact, a later analysis dropped more than 500 nucleotide sequences that were highly shared and had low generation probability. In a later analysis, a clonal expansion index for each public chain was calculated from normalized within-repertoire ranks of inferred template counts. Generation probabilities in a later analysis came from a VDJ recombination model fitted to out-of-frame rearrangements, and those results were checked against IGoR. A later analysis scored TCR-TCR, TCR-HLA and TCR-CMV co-occurrence with hypergeometric tests, applying a repertoire-size bias correction to TCR pairs. A later analysis estimated false discovery rates by permuting HLA or CMV assignments 20 times. In a later analysis, co-occurring TCRs were grouped with DBSCAN, and TCRdist sequence similarity was added when clustering was performed within HLA-allele-positive subsets. Repertoires with fewer than 30,000 or more than 120,000 public chains, plus five repertoires with anomalous nucleotide sharing, were excluded from co-occurrence clustering. In its TCRdb copy, this immuneACCESS table keeps in-frame sequences only and misses some clones. Where compared with another copy, unresolved V genes explain less than half of these, and the others have no known cause. D and trimming were read from the DNA, whereas the V and J calls and clone size are those reported in that table. The sample yields 180,000 or so clones; roughly 79% were counted once. The ten top clones hold 4.9% of the sample.

The data stem from a study of cytomegalovirus exposure and HLA in healthy donors (dated by TCRdb to the late 2010s). With respect to the entire study: In an earlier analysis of roughly 590 of the donors, about 270 Gb of sequence data and 120 million or so unique TCR beta sequences from some 170 million T cells were reported. Among approximately 370 genotyped donors of the cohort, an average of around 250,000 unique TCR beta nucleotide sequences was sequenced per donor, of which about 20% were non-productive. Donor age, sex, ethnicity and CMV serostatus were compiled together with the repertoire data. About 300 gigabases of sequencing data and 70 million to 95 million unique TCR sequences made up an early release that covered 500 to 650 HLA-typed donors. HLA typing covered class I and class II loci at four-digit resolution. In addition to the first cohort of hundreds of subjects, a separate validation cohort of approximately 130 different subjects was used. To predict cytomegalovirus infection status, the study combined high-throughput TCR immunosequencing, statistical association of individual TCRs with disease status, and machine learning. About five DR-DQ haplotypes were treated as single units for association and clustering because of strong linkage in the cohort. To study patterns of TCR occurrence, a later analysis re-analyzed previously published TCR beta repertoires from 666 donors and added high-resolution HLA genotyping. Among the roughly 380 genotyped donors, around 79% belonged to the genetic ancestry cluster associated with self-reported Caucasian donors. The study used immunosequencing to profile the T cell repertoires of hundreds of subjects and linked those repertoires to cytomegalovirus serostatus. All discovery cohort repertoires had been generated on a single sequencing platform. Rather than using new phenotypic data, the later analysis identified candidate immune exposures from TCR beta sequences and from how often those sequences occurred across donors. The study was designed to test whether signatures of past pathogen exposure could be identified by cataloging public T cell receptors. Genome-wide SNP genotypes for about 65% of the 666 donors were used in a later genetic analysis, which treated that subset as a discovery cohort. An earlier analysis of 500 to 650 of the donors applied high-throughput TCR beta sequencing to assess whether each TCR beta V gene segment acted as functional or pseudogenic. The number of typed donors differed by locus: about 620-640 for A, B, C, DRB1 and DQB1; approximately 530 for DQA1; 606 for DPA1; and 400 to 480 for DPB1. The study at large found these results: The earlier analysis of 450 to 700 of the donors excluded over 15 rarely observed V segments, including chromosome 9 orphons, because counts were too low. Compared with equally common non-associated chains, HLA-associated TCR beta chains in a later analysis were more clonally expanded and had lower generation probabilities. Specific HLA alleles were associated with about 17,000 TCR beta sequences at a false discovery rate of 0.05 in a later analysis. When HLA alleles, especially DR and DQ, strongly co-occurred, TCR associations were difficult to assign to individual alleles. Because HLA typing was unavailable for some donors at each locus, only the typed subset was used in association tests. Most TCR sequences were observed very rarely across donors, whereas some public TCRs were present in many individuals. A later analysis reported that several top co-occurrence clusters appeared linked to parvovirus B19, influenza, CMV and Epstein-Barr virus. In both the original and validation cohorts, the classifier was reported to diagnose cytomegalovirus status with high specificity and sensitivity. The authors suggested that the approach could potentially be generalized to other disease states and immunological phenotypes. Sequencing depth was assumed to be roughly uniform across donors in the presence/absence analyses, though that assumption may not hold. V-gene and J-gene trimming of TCR beta chains was associated with a missense DCLRE1C variant in a later genetic analysis, and the association was replicated in an independent cohort. An earlier analysis of approximately 570 of the donors showed that most TCR beta V segments appeared in productive rearrangements either about 90% or about 30% of the time, which broadly matched IMGT annotations. Linkage disequilibrium might explain the correlated functional status among segregating V segments, but an unknown experimental factor could not be excluded. A further reported finding was that TCR beta sequences accurately predicted the HLA-A and HLA-B alleles for most subjects in the first cohort. A later genetic analysis reported fewer N-insertions in productive TCRs among donors in an Asian-associated ancestry cluster than the 666-donor mean. The study gave a list of about 170 TCR beta chains associated with cytomegalovirus. Because the 87-base-pair reads could not distinguish some IMGT-functional V segments, including TRBV6-2 and TRBV6-3, those segments were excluded. The sequencing pipeline was judged likely to have produced a cluster of highly shared sequence variants as a technical artifact. For the cohort, immune exposure information was limited to CMV serostatus. A later analysis found that TCR association rates varied across HLA loci, with DRB1 alleles showing the most associated TCRs and HLA-C alleles the fewest. According to a later analysis, most CMV-associated TCR beta chains appeared to be HLA-restricted, and the HLA associations seemed to be driven largely by CMV exposure. Three of the identified cytomegalovirus-associated TCR beta chains were confirmed in vitro to be specific for cytomegalovirus antigens. This cohort had only TCR beta chains sequenced, and the lack of alpha or paired-chain data limited which features could be detected.

In total, around 600 healthy bone marrow donors made up the cohort. At the time of sampling, all cohort members were nominally healthy, though unrecorded immune exposures were likely present. The donor tested CMV seropositive, placing the donor among the approximately 290 seropositive members of the cohort. A peripheral blood sample was collected from each donor, and TCR beta sequencing was performed on peripheral blood mononuclear cells. Genomic DNA was extracted from the blood cell samples with the Qiagen DNeasy Blood Extraction Kit. V was cut back by 0 bases and J by 8 bases, leaving a gap of 17 bases between them. Measured from the cysteine to the phenylalanine, the CDR3 is 16 residues long. The entry retains the CDR3 DNA only, 48 bases that are in frame from base 1. Per the germline V gene (reference sequence), MNHNY is the CDR1 and SVGAGI is the CDR2.

This sequence was found in a woman under 30 in good health and CMV-seropositive. This chain joins TRBV6-6 to TRBJ1-5; possibly the D gene is TRBD1, per 5 matching bases. Sequencing input: PBMCs. The CDR3 protein is CASSYSIGRIGEPQHF. The sequence in DNA is TGTGCCAGCAGTTACTCGATTGGCCGAATAGGGGAGCCCCAGCATTTT.